These T cell receptor beta chains were read from a single sample in a study of shared clonotypes between healthy human individuals. TCRdb's table, derived via immunoSEQ multiplex PCR, lists solely in-frame clones and lacks some. The table has about 1.9 million clones, 93% seen once. Material: naive CD8+ T cells from PBMCs. The receptors come from a man aged 18 to 30 in good health. Some clones in this sample may be carry-over from other donors' samples. CDR3s include the opening cysteine and the closing phenylalanine or tryptophan. Each record gives: V gene, D gene, clone size, J gene, CDR3 protein, CDR3 DNA. D genes are given only for firm matches. Clone sizes are given selectively: once, few, many, or a class where the clone is expanded.

V gene: TRBV6-1
D gene: TRBD1
clone size: NA
J gene: TRBJ2-1
CDR3 protein: CASGQAAQGVNEQFF
CDR3 DNA: TGTGCCAGCGGACAGGCGGCCCAAGGGGTCAATGAGCAGTTCTTC

V gene: TRBV28
D gene: TRBD1
clone size: NA
J gene: TRBJ2-7
CDR3 protein: CASSSHSGQGVEEQYF
CDR3 DNA: TGTGCCAGCAGTTCTCACTCGGGACAGGGGGTAGAGGAGCAGTACTTC

V gene: TRBV27
D gene: NA
clone size: once
J gene: TRBJ1-2
CDR3 protein: CASAPLDTDNYGYTF
CDR3 DNA: TGTGCCAGCGCTCCCCTAGACACCGATAACTATGGCTACACCTTC

V gene: TRBV28
D gene: NA
clone size: NA
J gene: TRBJ1-5
CDR3 protein: CASSSSGRVNQPQHF
CDR3 DNA: TGTGCCAGCAGTTCGTCAGGGAGGGTCAATCAGCCCCAGCATTTT

V gene: TRBV11-2
D gene: TRBD1
clone size: NA
J gene: TRBJ2-7
CDR3 protein: CASSPRDRVLPGTYEQYF
CDR3 DNA: TGTGCCAGCAGCCCCCGGGACAGGGTCCTCCCCGGGACCTACGAGCAGTACTTC

V gene: TRBV4-3
D gene: NA
clone size: NA
J gene: TRBJ1-2
CDR3 protein: CASSQGFAERRDYTF
CDR3 DNA: TGCGCCAGCAGCCAAGGGTTCGCGGAGCGTCGTGACTACACCTTC

V gene: TRBV4-3
D gene: TRBD1
clone size: NA
J gene: TRBJ1-1
CDR3 protein: CASSQDRAGGEAFF
CDR3 DNA: TGCGCCAGCAGCCAAGATCGGGCAGGGGGCGAAGCTTTCTTT

V gene: TRBV29-1
D gene: NA
clone size: few
J gene: TRBJ2-6
CDR3 protein: CSVEGPGANVLTF
CDR3 DNA: TGCAGCGTTGAGGGACCTGGGGCCAACGTCCTGACTTTC

V gene: TRBV4-1
D gene: NA
clone size: NA
J gene: TRBJ1-6
CDR3 protein: CASNRGGNNSPLHF
CDR3 DNA: TGCGCCAGCAACCGGGGGGGGAATAATTCACCCCTCCACTTT

V gene: TRBV28
D gene: NA
clone size: NA
J gene: TRBJ2-7
CDR3 protein: CASSSTVTYEQYF
CDR3 DNA: TGTGCCAGCAGTTCGACGGTAACTTACGAGCAGTACTTC

V gene: TRBV11-2
D gene: NA
clone size: NA
J gene: TRBJ2-1
CDR3 protein: CASSSDRGSMDNEQFF
CDR3 DNA: TGTGCCAGCAGCTCCGACCGGGGGAGTATGGACAATGAGCAGTTCTTC

V gene: TRBV28
D gene: TRBD1
clone size: NA
J gene: TRBJ2-7
CDR3 protein: CASRGDRGSYYEQYF
CDR3 DNA: TGTGCCAGCAGGGGGGACAGGGGCTCCTACTACGAGCAGTACTTC

V gene: TRBV4-2
D gene: NA
clone size: once
J gene: TRBJ2-1
CDR3 protein: CASSQEGTGTSSYNEQFF
CDR3 DNA: TGTGCCAGCAGCCAAGAGGGCACCGGGACATCGTCCTACAATGAGCAGTTCTTC

V gene: TRBV15
D gene: NA
clone size: NA
J gene: TRBJ2-1
CDR3 protein: CATSRKADSYNEQFF
CDR3 DNA: TGTGCCACCAGCAGGAAGGCGGACTCCTACAATGAGCAGTTCTTC

V gene: TRBV7-6
D gene: NA
clone size: NA
J gene: TRBJ1-1
CDR3 protein: CASSSRGGGNTEAFF
CDR3 DNA: TGTGCCAGCAGCTCTCGCGGTGGGGGCAACACTGAAGCTTTCTTT

V gene: TRBV5-5
D gene: TRBD1
clone size: NA
J gene: TRBJ1-5
CDR3 protein: CASRQTGGSGQPQHF
CDR3 DNA: TGTGCCAGCAGGCAGACAGGGGGCTCCGGTCAGCCCCAGCATTTT

V gene: TRBV5-1
D gene: NA
clone size: NA
J gene: TRBJ1-1
CDR3 protein: CASSLDTEAFF
CDR3 DNA: TGCGCCAGCAGCTTGGATACTGAAGCTTTCTTT

V gene: TRBV6-1
D gene: NA
clone size: once
J gene: TRBJ2-7
CDR3 protein: CASSGQAAYEQYF
CDR3 DNA: TGTGCCAGCAGTGGGCAGGCTGCCTACGAGCAGTACTTC

V gene: TRBV15
D gene: NA
clone size: NA
J gene: TRBJ2-7
CDR3 protein: CATSRSPGLIYEQYF
CDR3 DNA: TGTGCCACCAGCAGAAGCCCGGGACTGATCTACGAGCAGTACTTC

V gene: TRBV11-2
D gene: TRBD1
clone size: NA
J gene: TRBJ2-2
CDR3 protein: CASSAKTGEDRANTGELFF
CDR3 DNA: TGTGCCAGCAGCGCAAAAACGGGAGAGGACAGGGCGAACACCGGGGAGCTGTTTTTT

V gene: TRBV7-8
D gene: NA
clone size: NA
J gene: TRBJ1-5
CDR3 protein: CASSSPDGDSNQPQHF
CDR3 DNA: TGTGCCAGCAGCTCCCCGGACGGAGATAGCAATCAGCCCCAGCATTTT

V gene: TRBV28
D gene: TRBD2
clone size: NA
J gene: TRBJ2-3
CDR3 protein: CASSFPSEREGPDTQYF
CDR3 DNA: TGTGCCAGCAGTTTCCCCAGCGAGCGGGAGGGCCCCGATACGCAGTATTTT

V gene: TRBV28
D gene: TRBD1
clone size: NA
J gene: TRBJ1-1
CDR3 protein: CASSSDRLNTEAFF
CDR3 DNA: TGTGCCAGCAGTTCGGACAGGCTGAACACTGAAGCTTTCTTT

V gene: TRBV4-2
D gene: NA
clone size: NA
J gene: TRBJ2-3
CDR3 protein: CASSPPAASTDTQYF
CDR3 DNA: TGTGCCAGCAGCCCACCAGCGGCTAGCACAGATACGCAGTATTTT

V gene: TRBV27
D gene: TRBD2
clone size: NA
J gene: TRBJ2-1
CDR3 protein: CASSLGTSVLNEQFF
CDR3 DNA: TGTGCCAGCAGTTTGGGGACTAGCGTCTTAAATGAGCAGTTCTTC

V gene: TRBV6-6
D gene: NA
clone size: NA
J gene: TRBJ2-5
CDR3 protein: CASTTDSRGETQYF
CDR3 DNA: TGTGCCAGCACGACGGACAGTCGTGGAGAGACCCAGTACTTC

V gene: TRBV10-2
D gene: NA
clone size: NA
J gene: TRBJ1-2
CDR3 protein: CASSESWGGHGYTF
CDR3 DNA: TGCGCCAGCAGTGAGTCGTGGGGCGGACATGGCTACACCTTC

V gene: TRBV2
D gene: TRBD2
clone size: once
J gene: TRBJ2-1
CDR3 protein: CASSPSGGSYNEQFF
CDR3 DNA: TGTGCCAGCAGTCCTAGCGGGGGATCCTACAATGAGCAGTTCTTC

V gene: TRBV27
D gene: NA
clone size: NA
J gene: TRBJ2-1
CDR3 protein: CASSLSRSYNEQFF
CDR3 DNA: TGTGCCAGCAGTTTATCCAGATCCTACAATGAGCAGTTCTTC

V gene: TRBV7-9
D gene: NA
clone size: NA
J gene: TRBJ2-2
CDR3 protein: CASSGGTGELFF
CDR3 DNA: TGTGCCAGCAGCGGAGGCACCGGGGAGCTGTTTTTT

V gene: TRBV19
D gene: NA
clone size: NA
J gene: TRBJ1-5
CDR3 protein: CASSPNAYQPQHF
CDR3 DNA: TGTGCCAGTAGTCCCAACGCGTATCAGCCCCAGCATTTT

V gene: TRBV6-6
D gene: NA
clone size: NA
J gene: TRBJ1-1
CDR3 protein: CASSPNTEAFF
CDR3 DNA: TGTGCCAGCAGTCCGAACACTGAAGCTTTCTTT

V gene: TRBV4-3
D gene: NA
clone size: NA
J gene: TRBJ2-1
CDR3 protein: CASSQVLGALNEQFF
CDR3 DNA: TGCGCCAGCAGCCAAGTCCTTGGGGCGCTCAATGAGCAGTTCTTC